This is a list of T cell receptor beta chains from one sample in a study of T cell responses to AZD1222 COVID-19 vaccine. Only in-frame clones appear in the TCRdb table, and some are missing; sequencing was by immunoSEQ multiplex PCR. The sample contains approximately 92,000 clones, approximately 90% of which appear only once. The sequences come from peripheral blood, collected on day 0 of AZD1222 vaccination. The origin of the receptors is an adult in good health. CDR3s include the opening cysteine and the closing phenylalanine or tryptophan. The order of the fields is J gene, V gene, D gene, clone size, CDR3 DNA, CDR3 protein. The D gene is left open where the match is weak. Clone size appears in some rows only: once, few, many, or a class for an expanded clone.

TRBJ1-1,TRBV2,-,-,TGTGCCAGCAGTTTGGGCCAGAACACTGAAGCTTTCTTT,CASSLGQNTEAFF
TRBJ1-1,TRBV12-3/TRBV12-4,-,-,TGTGCCAGCAGTTTCCACACGAACACTGAAGCTTTCTTT,CASSFHTNTEAFF
TRBJ1-1,TRBV6-1,-,-,TGTGCCAGCAGTGAACGGGGCCTGAACACTGAAGCTTTCTTT,CASSERGLNTEAFF
TRBJ2-7,TRBV19,-,-,TGTGCCAGTAGTATAGGGGACTCCGCCTACGAGCAGTACTTC,CASSIGDSAYEQYF
TRBJ1-2,TRBV18,-,-,TGTGCCAGCTCCAGGTCTCACCAGGGGCTGAATGGCTACACCTTC,CASSRSHQGLNGYTF
TRBJ2-1,TRBV12-5,TRBD2,once,TGTGCTAGTGGTTCAAGAAACGACCCGTGGACTAGCGGGGGTAGGGATGAGCAGTTCTTC,CASGSRNDPWTSGGRDEQFF
TRBJ1-2,TRBV5-4,-,-,TGTGCCAGCAGCACCGGACCGATTACCAAGAGCTACACCTTC,CASSTGPITKSYTF
TRBJ2-1,TRBV2,TRBD2,-,TGTGCCACCAGAATCGGGAGGGCAACGGGGGAGCAGTTCTTC,CATRIGRATGEQFF
TRBJ2-7,TRBV7-9,-,-,TGTGCCAGCAGCTTAGCCACAGGGTACTACGAGCAGTACTTC,CASSLATGYYEQYF
TRBJ1-1,TRBV30,-,-,TGTGCCTGGAGTGCCGCACCCTCGAGTTTAGGCACACCTATGAACACTGAAGCTTTCTTT,CAWSAAPSSLGTPMNTEAFF
TRBJ2-1,TRBV15,TRBD2,-,TGTGCCACCAGCAAGTCAATGGCAGCTAGCGGGACAACGAATGAGCAGTTCTTC,CATSKSMAASGTTNEQFF
TRBJ2-7,TRBV5-5,TRBD2,-,TGTGCCAGCAGCTTGGCTAGCGGGAGTGGGTACGAGCAGTACTTC,CASSLASGSGYEQYF
TRBJ1-3,TRBV28,-,-,TGTGCCAGCAGACCCCGGGCCTCCTCTGGAAACACCATATATTTT,CASRPRASSGNTIYF
TRBJ1-3,TRBV4-1,-,-,TGCGCCAGCAGCCAAGGGGCCCTCCGCCCCTCTGGAAACACCATATATTTT,CASSQGALRPSGNTIYF
TRBJ1-1,TRBV19,TRBD1,-,TGTGCCAGTAGTATGGGACAGGGGGCACCTGAAGCTTTCTTT,CASSMGQGAPEAFF
TRBJ2-7,TRBV30,-,once,TGTGCTTGGCGACTACTTCGCGAGCAGTACTTC,CAWRLLREQYF
TRBJ2-3,TRBV11-2,TRBD1,few,TGTGCCAGCAGCTTAACTACGGGACAGGGCACAGATACGCAGTATTTT,CASSLTTGQGTDTQYF
TRBJ2-4,TRBV18,TRBD1,-,TGTGCCAGCTCTCCCGGGACAGGGGGTAACATTCAGTACTTC,CASSPGTGGNIQYF
TRBJ1-6,TRBV10-3,-,-,TGTGCCATCACCCCGGAGAAGGGGACGTCACCCCTCCACTTT,CAITPEKGTSPLHF
TRBJ1-3,TRBV10-1,TRBD1,-,TGCGCCAGCAGTGCTGACCGGGACAGGGGAAACACCATATATTTT,CASSADRDRGNTIYF
TRBJ1-1,TRBV12-3/TRBV12-4,-,once,TGTGCCAGCAGCTCGGCGGGCAACACTGAAGCTTTCTTT,CASSSAGNTEAFF
TRBJ1-4,TRBV6-5,-,-,TGTGCCAGCAATCGAGAAAAACTGTTTTTT,CASNREKLFF
TRBJ2-7,TRBV28,TRBD1,-,TGTGCCAGCACCCAGACGACCGGGACAGGGGACGAGCAGTACTTC,CASTQTTGTGDEQYF
TRBJ2-5,TRBV7-2,-,-,TGTGCCAGCAGCCCCGGAGAGACCCAGTACTTC,CASSPGETQYF
TRBJ1-2,TRBV7-2,-,-,TGTGCCAGCAGCTTATCTCCGGGACCCCAGAACGCAAACTATGGCTACACCTTC,CASSLSPGPQNANYGYTF